These T cell receptor beta chains were read from a single sample in a study of blood T cell repertoires in COVID-19. Sequenced by immunoSEQ multiplex PCR; TCRdb stores in-frame clones only, minus some. The sample records some 320,000 clones, 85% being singletons. Source material: PBMCs or T cells enriched from blood (not recorded which). The source is a woman aged 30 to 39 who had been exposed to COVID-19. The CDR3 runs from the conserved cysteine through the conserved F or W. Fields, in order: V gene, D gene, clone size, J gene, CDR3 protein, CDR3 DNA. The D gene is left open where the match is weak. Where a row states a size, it is once, few, many or the class of an expanded clone; other rows omit it.

TRBV27	TRBD2	once	TRBJ2-1	CASRLASGYYNEQFF	TGTGCCAGCAGATTGGCTAGCGGATACTACAATGAGCAGTTCTTC
TRBV19	TRBD1	NA	TRBJ2-1	CASSIWVGQGNDEQFF	TGTGCCAGTAGTATATGGGTGGGACAGGGGAATGATGAGCAGTTCTTC
TRBV18	NA	once	TRBJ2-7	CASSPGTFPVYEQYF	TGTGCCAGCTCACCTGGGACTTTCCCCGTCTACGAGCAGTACTTC
TRBV7-2	TRBD2	NA	TRBJ2-7	CASSLRQTSNEQYF	TGTGCCAGCAGCTTACGCCAGACTAGCAACGAGCAGTACTTC
TRBV24-1	NA	once	TRBJ1-5	CATSPWHF	TGTGCCACCAGTCCCTGGCATTTT
TRBV3-1/TRBV3-2	TRBD2	NA	TRBJ2-1	CASTVTSGSYNEQFF	TGTGCCAGCACCGTGACTAGCGGGTCATACAATGAGCAGTTCTTC
TRBV5-1	NA	NA	TRBJ1-2	CASSWAQSNYGYTF	TGCGCCAGCAGCTGGGCACAGTCGAACTATGGCTACACCTTC
TRBV28	NA	NA	TRBJ2-7	CAIWISGKQYF	TGTGCCATCTGGATTAGCGGAAAGCAGTACTTC
TRBV7-9	NA	NA	TRBJ1-6	CASSLTVNSPLHF	TGTGCCAGCAGCTTAACGGTGAATTCACCCCTCCACTTT
TRBV4-3	TRBD1	NA	TRBJ2-5	CASSQDRGQETQYF	TGCGCCAGCAGCCAAGACAGGGGGCAAGAGACCCAGTACTTC
TRBV11-2	TRBD1	NA	TRBJ1-4	CASSSGGGGEKLFF	TGTGCCAGCAGCTCAGGGGGCGGCGGTGAAAAACTGTTTTTT
TRBV4-2	TRBD1	NA	TRBJ1-2	CASSQQTGTGGSYGYTF	TGTGCCAGCAGCCAGCAAACCGGGACAGGGGGCTCCTATGGCTACACCTTC
TRBV6-5	TRBD1	NA	TRBJ1-2	CASRIQGDYGYTF	TGTGCCAGCAGGATACAGGGGGACTATGGCTACACCTTC
TRBV11-3	TRBD1	NA	TRBJ2-1	CASSRGQGMDEQFF	TGTGCCAGCAGCCGGGGACAGGGGATGGATGAGCAGTTCTTC
TRBV6-2/TRBV6-3	NA	NA	TRBJ1-6	CASSLPTVTYNSPLHF	TGTGCCAGCAGCTTACCGACAGTTACCTATAATTCACCCCTCCACTTT
TRBV30	TRBD1	few	TRBJ1-3	CAWSSSGQRFSGNTIYF	TGTGCCTGGAGTTCATCGGGACAGCGGTTCTCTGGAAACACCATATATTTT
TRBV18	NA	NA	TRBJ2-1	CASSSDWGQREQFF	TGTGCCAGCTCATCCGACTGGGGCCAAAGGGAGCAGTTCTTC
TRBV11-3	NA	NA	TRBJ2-7	CASSLLGHPYEQYF	TGTGCCAGCAGCCTTCTAGGACACCCCTACGAGCAGTACTTC
TRBV28	NA	NA	TRBJ1-5	CASSLGGGNSNQPQHF	TGTGCCAGCAGTTTGGGCGGGGGAAATAGCAATCAGCCCCAGCATTTT
TRBV12-3/TRBV12-4	NA	once	TRBJ1-6	CASSLRQGNPLHF	TGTGCCAGCAGTTTACGGCAGGGTAATCCCCTCCACTTT
TRBV3-1/TRBV3-2	TRBD1	NA	TRBJ2-2	CASSQVAVQGTGELFF	TGTGCCAGCAGCCAAGTTGCCGTACAGGGGACCGGGGAGCTGTTTTTT
TRBV4-2	NA	NA	TRBJ2-5	CASSQEGRVGTQYF	TGTGCCAGCAGCCAAGAGGGTCGGGTGGGGACCCAGTACTTC
TRBV5-1	NA	NA	TRBJ2-1	CASSLALLSYNEQFF	TGCGCCAGCAGCTTGGCTTTACTTTCCTACAATGAGCAGTTCTTC
TRBV6-5	TRBD1	NA	TRBJ1-6	CASTTGGNYNSPLHF	TGTGCCAGCACGACAGGGGGCAACTATAATTCACCCCTCCACTTT
TRBV7-9	NA	once	TRBJ2-1	CASSRGQFYNEQFF	TGTGCCAGCAGCCGAGGACAGTTCTACAATGAGCAGTTCTTC
TRBV28	NA	NA	TRBJ1-1	CASSLRVGQGTEAFF	TGTGCCAGCAGTTTAAGGGTGGGGCAGGGCACTGAAGCTTTCTTT
TRBV6-4	NA	NA	TRBJ1-1	CAPSGRGTNTEAFF	TGTGCCCCAAGCGGGAGAGGGACGAACACTGAAGCTTTCTTT
TRBV11-2	TRBD1	NA	TRBJ1-1	CASSQMGQGYTEAFF	TGTGCCAGCAGCCAAATGGGACAGGGGTACACTGAAGCTTTCTTT
TRBV4-2	NA	NA	TRBJ1-2	CASSQDEGRGYTF	TGTGCCAGCAGCCAAGATGAGGGTCGAGGCTACACCTTC
TRBV5-5	TRBD1	NA	TRBJ1-4	CASDRGNEKLFF	TGTGCCAGTGACAGGGGAAATGAAAAACTGTTTTTT
TRBV19	TRBD2	NA	TRBJ2-5	CASSIPTSGQETQYF	TGTGCCAGTAGTATCCCAACTAGCGGCCAAGAGACCCAGTACTTC
TRBV19	TRBD1	NA	TRBJ2-5	CASSIQTGGQETQYF	TGTGCCAGTAGTATTCAGACAGGGGGCCAAGAGACCCAGTACTTC
TRBV28	NA	NA	TRBJ1-2	CASRLQGSYGYTF	TGTGCCAGCAGGTTACAGGGTTCTTATGGCTACACCTTC
TRBV7-9	TRBD2	NA	TRBJ2-4	CASSLAYGRGGNIQYF	TGTGCCAGCAGCTTAGCGTACGGACGGGGGGGAAACATTCAGTACTTC
TRBV9	NA	NA	TRBJ1-1	CASSVVSGNTEAFF	TGTGCCAGCAGCGTAGTGTCCGGGAACACTGAAGCTTTCTTT
TRBV27	NA	NA	TRBJ1-2	CASSLSDSYGYTF	TGTGCCAGCAGTTTAAGTGACAGCTATGGCTACACCTTC
TRBV9	TRBD2	NA	TRBJ2-7	CASSVSGGPAYEQYF	TGTGCCAGCAGCGTTAGCGGGGGTCCCGCCTACGAGCAGTACTTC
TRBV6-5	TRBD1	NA	TRBJ1-4	CASSSGTVNEKLFF	TGTGCCAGCAGTTCCGGGACAGTAAATGAAAAACTGTTTTTT
TRBV29-1	NA	few	TRBJ1-1	CSVTVSDTEAFF	TGCAGCGTTACCGTCAGTGACACTGAAGCTTTCTTT